Shown below are 32 T cell receptor beta chains from a single sample sequenced in a study of cytomegalovirus exposure and HLA in healthy donors (dated by TCRdb to 2016 to 2017). Library method: the immunoSEQ multiplex PCR assay. In TCRdb, the immuneACCESS table is reduced to in-frame sequences with V and J assigned. These tables do not hold every clone; where another copy was compared, an unresolved V gene accounts for under half, and the others remain unexplained. Present in this sample are over 250,000 clones, around 86% of which were seen just once. Together, the top ten hold approximately 1% of the sample. Sequencing input: PBMCs. These TCRs come from a woman aged 18-29 years in good health and CMV-seronegative.

CDR3 bases: TGTGCCAGCAGTGACCCAGGGGTAGAGACCCAGTACTTC. As protein: CASSDPGVETQYF. V is TRBV2 and J is TRBJ2-5; a possible D gene is TRBD1 (6 bases). Germline CDR1 SNHLY, CDR2 FYNNEI. CDR3 length: 13 residues. Trimming left V 3 bases short and J 4 bases short, with 9 bases between.

The chain employs TRBV5-1 and TRBJ1-2; the match to TRBD1 covers 7 bases. CDR3 length: 13 amino acids. V shed 3 bases and J 8 bases; nucleotides not matched to a gene: 7. From germline, CDR1 is SGHRS and CDR2 YFSETQ. CDR3 sequence: CASSSDRREGYTF. In DNA, the CDR3 is TGCGCCAGCAGCTCGGACAGGAGAGAAGGCTACACCTTC.

This clone was recorded only once. CDR3 coding DNA: TGTGCCAGCAGCGTAGCCCTAGCGGCCCAAGAGACCCAGTACTTC. It translates to CASSVALAAQETQYF. The chain links TRBV9 to TRBJ2-5; 7 bases align to TRBD2. The CDR3 runs 15 residues. The germline CDR1 and CDR2 sequences are SGDLS and YYNGEE. Unmatched junction bases numbered 3, after V lost 0 bases and J lost 1 base.

This clone was seen a handful of times. CDR3 sequence (DNA): TGTGCCAGCAGCCAAGATTGGGCCGGTTCACCCCTCCACTTT. Its protein is CASSQDWAGSPLHF. The chain is built from TRBV14 and TRBJ1-6; D gene unclear. The CDR3 has 14 residues. With 0 bases removed from V and 9 bases from J, the gap between germline ends came to 9 bases. Per germline, CDR1 SGHDN and CDR2 FVKESK.

DNA for the CDR3: TGTGCCAGCAGTTACTCGAGAGGGTTGATTTACAATGAGCAGTTCTTC. Protein: CASSYSRGLIYNEQFF. The chain is built from TRBV6-5 and TRBJ2-1; D is perhaps TRBD2 (5 bases). Trimming took off 0 bases at V and 4 bases at J, with 13 bases between the two ends. Germline V gene data show CDR1 as MNHEY and CDR2 as SVGAGI. The CDR3 totals 16 residues.

V is TRBV5-1 and J is TRBJ1-1, with D unclear. V lost 4 bases and J 1 base, leaving 5 bases between the germline ends. Germline CDR1 reads SGHRS; CDR2 reads YFSETQ. The CDR3 contains 12 residues. In DNA form, the CDR3 reads TGCGCCAGCAGCACAGCGAACACTGAAGCTTTCTTT. Amino acids: CASSTANTEAFF.

V usage is TRBV27 and J usage is TRBJ1-5, with D perhaps TRBD1 (5 bases). Per the germline V gene, CDR1 is MNHEY and CDR2 is SMNVEV (reference sequence). This CDR3 is 14 amino acids long. Trimming removed 2 bases from V and 5 bases from J, with 10 bases in between. CDR3 nucleotide sequence: TGTGCCAGCAGTTTACAGGGTTCGGATCAGCCCCAGCATTTT. It specifies CASSLQGSDQPQHF.

The chain has TRBV2 and TRBJ1-6; 7 bases line up with TRBD1. Germline V lookup: CDR1 SNHLY, CDR2 FYNNEI. There are 15 residues in the CDR3. Trimming at V came to 11 bases and at J to 1 base, leaving 8 bases not matched to a gene. In nucleotides, the CDR3 is TGTGCCTTGCAGGGGGTGGGGTCCTATAATTCACCCCTCCACTTT. Its protein is CALQGVGSYNSPLHF. Drawing the rest from reference TRBV2 and TRBJ1-6, the complete variable domain is EPEVTQTPSHQVTQMGQEVILRCVPISNHLYFYWYRQILGQKVEFLVSFYNNEISEKSEIFDDQFSVERPDGSNFTLKIRSTKLEDSAMYFCALQGVGSYNSPLHFGNGTRLTVT.

The CDR3 region is CASSRVWEAEAFF. The CDR3 region has the DNA TGTGCCAGCAGCCGTGTTTGGGAGGCTGAAGCTTTCTTT. The chain recombines TRBV5-4 with TRBJ1-1; D remains ambiguous. The germline V gene encodes CDR1 SGHNT and CDR2 YYREEE (reference sequence). This CDR3 is built from 13 residues. Trimming shortened V by 4 bases and J by 6 bases, and 13 bases separated the two germline ends.

This clone occurred once. CDR3 sequence reads: CSVESQATDTQYF. The CDR3 DNA reads as TGCAGCGTTGAATCTCAGGCCACAGATACGCAGTATTTT. The chain couples TRBV29-1 to TRBJ2-3; D is unresolved. Trimming took off 2 bases at V and 2 bases at J, with 8 bases between the two ends. The CDR3 spans 13 residues. Per the germline V gene, CDR1 is SQVTM and CDR2 is ANQGSEA.

The chain joins TRBV7-9 to TRBJ1-2, with D uncertain. V was trimmed by 1 base and J by 0 bases, leaving 12 bases between them. The CDR3 extends over 16 amino acids. Germline lookup yields CDR1 SEHNR and CDR2 FQNEAQ (reference sequence). DNA for the CDR3: TGTGCCAGCAGCTTAGTCGGAGGAGGAGCTAACTATGGCTACACCTTC. This codes for CASSLVGGGANYGYTF.

The CDR3 is CASSLGGQGAHEKLFF. The CDR3 nucleotides read TGTGCCAGCAGCCTAGGAGGACAGGGGGCGCATGAAAAACTGTTTTTT. The V and J genes are TRBV7-6 and TRBJ1-4, with 11 nucleotides matching TRBD1. In germline, CDR1 is SGHVS, CDR2 FNYEAQ. V dropped 5 bases and J dropped 6; count of bases not matched to a gene: 8. The CDR3 is 16 residues long.

V gene TRBV9 combines with J gene TRBJ2-5; TRBD2 aligns across 9 bases. The J segment lost 4 bases and the V segment lost 4 bases, leaving 11 bases of the junction unmatched. This CDR3 has 16 amino acids. Germline V gene sequence: CDR1 SGDLS, CDR2 YYNGEE. The CDR3 spells CASSLWGAGGAETQYF. In DNA, the CDR3 is TGTGCCAGCAGCCTTTGGGGAGCGGGGGGCGCAGAGACCCAGTACTTC.

The CDR3 DNA sequence: TGTGCCTGGCAGGAAGGCAATCAGCCCCAGCATTTT. Its protein is CAWQEGNQPQHF. This rearrangement joins TRBV30 to TRBJ1-5, with D unclear. V was cut by 5 bases and J by 2 bases, with 7 bases left in between. CDR3 size: 12 residues. Germline V lookup: CDR1 GTSNPN, CDR2 SVGIG (reference sequence).

This sequence joins TRBV7-2 and TRBJ1-2; weak D call: TRBD1 (6 bases). The CDR3 sequence is 15 residues long. Looked up from germline, CDR1 is SGHTA and CDR2 is FQGNSA. The V end lost 3 bases, the J end lost 3 bases, and 14 bases lay between the germline ends. The CDR3 DNA follows: TGTGCCAGCAGCTTGGGCTCGGCAGGGGACTATGGCTACACCTTC. Encoded protein: CASSLGSAGDYGYTF. Full variable domain (outside the CDR3, taken from reference TRBV7-2 and TRBJ1-2): GAGVSQSPSNKVTEKGKDVELRCDPISGHTALYWYRQSLGQGLEFLIYFQGNSAPDKSGLPSDRFSAERTGGSVSTLTIQRTQQEDSAVYLCASSLGSAGDYGYTFGSGTRLTVV.

The chain uses TRBV19 and TRBJ2-7; 10 bases are a match to TRBD1. Losses at the gene ends were 3 bases for V and 5 bases for J; bases not matched to a gene: 10. CDR1 is LNHDA and CDR2 is SQIVND in the germline V gene (reference sequence). The CDR3 runs 16 residues. The CDR3 sequence: CASSIGSGTGANEQYF. The DNA for the CDR3 is TGTGCCAGTAGTATCGGGAGCGGGACAGGGGCCAACGAGCAGTACTTC. The full variable domain, with the rest looked up from reference TRBV19 and TRBJ2-7, is DGGITQSPKYLFRKEGQNVTLSCEQNLNHDAMYWYRQDPGQGLRLIYYSQIVNDFQKGDIAEGYSVSREKKESFPLTVTSAQKNPTAFYLCASSIGSGTGANEQYFGPGTRLTVT.

DNA for the CDR3: TGTGCCAGCAAGGTTCGCGGGGGGGCCCCAGATACGCAGTATTTT. It yields the protein CASKVRGGAPDTQYF. The V and J genes are TRBV27 and TRBJ2-3, with 9 bases that match TRBD2. Germline trimming cut 7 bases from V and 4 bases from J; bases unmatched to any gene: 9. Germline values: CDR1 MNHEY, CDR2 SMNVEV (reference sequence). The CDR3 spans 15 residues.

The chain joins TRBV6-5 to TRBJ1-2; D might be TRBD1 (5 bases). V shed 0 bases and J shed 10 bases, with 12 bases lying between them. Looked up from germline, CDR1 is MNHEY and CDR2 is SVGAGI. CDR3 length equals 13 residues. DNA for the CDR3: TGTGCCAGCAGTTACTCTCTAGGGGAAGACTACACCTTC. Translation gives CASSYSLGEDYTF.

The J gene is TRBJ1-2, the V gene TRBV5-1; TRBD1 agrees at 9 bases. This CDR3 comprises 16 residues. V gave up 0 bases and J gave up 3 bases; unmatched junction bases: 6. From germline, CDR1 is SGHRS and CDR2 YFSETQ. The CDR3 is CASSLVQGAIDYGYTF. In nucleotides, the CDR3 is TGCGCCAGCAGCTTGGTACAGGGGGCGATCGACTATGGCTACACCTTC.

The CDR3 DNA reads TGTGCCAGGAGACAGGGAGTAAATGGCTACACCTTC. It specifies CARRQGVNGYTF. This chain links TRBV2 with TRBJ1-2, with 7 bases fitting TRBD1. This CDR3 spans 12 amino acids. The germline CDR1 and CDR2 sequences are SNHLY and FYNNEI. V shed 9 bases, J shed 6 bases, and the junction held 7 bases outside the gene matches.

This clone occurred a few times. The genes are TRBV7-8 and TRBJ1-3; D call uncertain. The CDR3 loop spans 17 amino acids. Per germline, CDR1 SGHVS and CDR2 FQNEAQ. V lost 3 bases and J lost 7, with 22 bases in between. CDR3 nucleotide sequence: TGTGCCAGCAGCTTCCGATTTAGAGATACCGGGAGGAACACCATATATTTT. Translated, it gives CASSFRFRDTGRNTIYF.

The V gene is TRBV10-3, the J gene TRBJ2-2, with a possible D match to TRBD1 (5 bases). The germline V and J ends were trimmed by 6 bases and 0 bases, with 8 bases remaining between them. Germline-derived CDR1 and CDR2 are ENHRY and SYGVKD. This CDR3 is 14 amino acids long. The CDR3 DNA follows: TGTGCCATCAGAAGGGGCGCGAACACCGGGGAGCTGTTTTTT. As protein: CAIRRGANTGELFF.

The chain couples TRBV11-3 to TRBJ2-1, with D perhaps TRBD2 (6 bases). Germline CDR1 and CDR2: SGHNT and YENEEA. This CDR3 has 15 amino acids. The V and J ends lost 3 bases and 3 bases respectively, with 12 bases between them. The CDR3 here is CASSFLAGSYNEQFF. The DNA for the CDR3 is TGTGCCAGCAGCTTCCTAGCCGGGAGCTACAATGAGCAGTTCTTC.

The chain couples TRBV5-6 to TRBJ1-1, with a possible D match to TRBD1 (6 bases). Trimming took 4 bases from V and 10 from J, leaving 17 bases between them. This CDR3 has 13 amino acids. Germline CDR1 and CDR2: SGHDT and YYEEEE. The CDR3 nucleotides are TGTGCCAGCAGCATTCCAGGGGCCCGGGTAGCTTTCTTT. It yields the protein CASSIPGARVAFF. Full variable domain (remainder filled in from reference TRBV5-6 and TRBJ1-1): DAGVTQSPTHLIKTRGQQVTLRCSPKSGHDTVSWYQQALGQGPQFIFQYYEEEERQRGNFPDRFSGHQFPNYSSELNVNALLLGDSALYLCASSIPGARVAFFGQGTRLTVV.

The genes are TRBV7-3 and TRBJ2-1; unclear D gene. Between the trimmed V and J ends, which lost 5 bases and 5 bases, there was a span of 7 bases. There are 12 residues in the CDR3. Germline V gene lookup returns CDR1 SGHTA and CDR2 FQGTGA. This CDR3 reads CASSASNNEQFF. The CDR3 nucleotides read TGTGCCAGCAGCGCCAGTAACAATGAGCAGTTCTTC. Complete variable domain (other parts from reference TRBV7-3 and TRBJ2-1): GAGVSQTPSNKVTEKGKYVELRCDPISGHTALYWYRQSLGQGPEFLIYFQGTGAADDSGLPNDRFFAVRPEGSVSTLKIQRTERGDSAVYLCASSASNNEQFFGPGTRLTVL.

The chain recombines TRBV15 with TRBJ1-2, with 10 positions matching TRBD1. The CDR3 contains 16 residues. The V segment lost 6 bases and the J segment 7 bases; nucleotides outside the gene matches: 14. Germline loops: CDR1 LNHNV, CDR2 YYDKDF (reference sequence). Here the CDR3 reads CATSESGTGVFRGYTF. In nucleotides, the CDR3 is TGTGCCACCAGTGAGAGTGGGACAGGGGTTTTTCGTGGCTACACCTTC.

The chain links TRBV27 to TRBJ1-5; D uncertain. Per the germline V gene, CDR1 is MNHEY and CDR2 is SMNVEV (reference sequence). V dropped 0 bases and J dropped 6 bases, with 6 bases sitting between them. CDR3 size: 13 residues. In DNA, the CDR3 is TGTGCCAGCAGTTTATCGGAGTCTCAGCCCCAGCATTTT. Translation: CASSLSESQPQHF.

J is TRBJ2-7 and V is TRBV7-8, with D possibly TRBD2 on 5 matching bases. Between the trimmed V and J ends, which lost 5 bases and 8 bases, there was a span of 13 bases. Per the germline V gene, CDR1 is SGHVS and CDR2 is FQNEAQ. The CDR3 runs 12 residues. The CDR3 spells CASSREYGQQYF. The DNA for the CDR3 is TGTGCCAGCAGCCGGGAATATGGTCAGCAGTACTTC. The full variable domain, in which reference TRBV7-8 and TRBJ2-7 provide the parts outside the CDR3, is GAGVSQSPRYKVAKRGQDVALRCDPISGHVSLFWYQQALGQGPEFLTYFQNEAQLDKSGLPSDRFFAERPEGSVSTLKIQRTQQEDSAVYLCASSREYGQQYFGPGTRLTVT.

V usage is TRBV4-1 and J usage is TRBJ2-7; 10 nucleotides match TRBD1. Germline V gives CDR1 MGHRA, CDR2 YSYEKL. The V gene end was trimmed by 3 bases and the J gene end by 3 bases; junction bases not matched to a gene: 11. This CDR3 has 17 amino acids. The CDR3 DNA is TGCGCCAGCAGCCACCTTTTCCGGGACAGGGGACGCTACGAGCAGTACTTC. This translates into CASSHLFRDRGRYEQYF.

The genes are TRBV13 and TRBJ2-7, with 11 bases aligning to TRBD1. The CDR3 extends over 16 amino acids. V gave up 2 bases and J gave up 5 bases; unmatched junction bases: 8. The germline V gene has CDR1 PRHDT and CDR2 FYEKMQ (reference sequence). In DNA, the CDR3 is TGTGCCAGCAGCTTAATCGGGACAGGGGGTTTGAACGAGCAGTACTTC. It translates to CASSLIGTGGLNEQYF.

The rearrangement uses TRBV5-6 and TRBJ2-5; the match to TRBD1 covers 8 bases. Per the germline V gene, CDR1 is SGHDT and CDR2 is YYEEEE. V shed 5 bases and J 2 bases; nucleotides not matched to a gene: 5. CDR3 length: 14 residues. This CDR3 reads CASRKQGEQETQYF. CDR3 sequence (DNA): TGTGCCAGCAGGAAACAGGGGGAGCAAGAGACCCAGTACTTC.

To note about this clone: The sample has other DNA sequences that encode this CDR3 too. This chain connects TRBV18 to TRBJ2-1, with D hard to call. Germline V gene sequence: CDR1 KGHSH, CDR2 LQKENI. The CDR3 spans 15 residues. The germline V and J ends were trimmed by 3 bases and 1 base, with 10 bases remaining between them. CDR3 coding DNA: TGTGCCAGCTCACCGAGAGTTCTTTCCTACAATGAGCAGTTCTTC. Its protein is CASSPRVLSYNEQFF.